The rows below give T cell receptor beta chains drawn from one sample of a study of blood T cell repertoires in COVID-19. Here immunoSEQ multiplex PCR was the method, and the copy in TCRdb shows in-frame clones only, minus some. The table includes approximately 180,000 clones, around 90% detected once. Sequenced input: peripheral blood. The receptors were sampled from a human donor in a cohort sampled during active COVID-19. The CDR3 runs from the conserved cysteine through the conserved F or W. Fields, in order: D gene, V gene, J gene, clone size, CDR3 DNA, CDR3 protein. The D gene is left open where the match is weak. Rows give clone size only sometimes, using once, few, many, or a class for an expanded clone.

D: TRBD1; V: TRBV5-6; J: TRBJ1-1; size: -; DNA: TGTGCCAGCAGCTTGCGGACAGGGAGGGCTTTCTTT; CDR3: CASSLRTGRAFF
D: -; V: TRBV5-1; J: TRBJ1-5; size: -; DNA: TGCGCCAGCAGCTTGGGGTATGGGGCCTTTCAGCCCCAGCATTTT; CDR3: CASSLGYGAFQPQHF
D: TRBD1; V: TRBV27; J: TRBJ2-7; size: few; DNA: TGTGCCAGCAGTTCTAACAGGGGGTTTAGCTCCTACGAGCAGTACTTC; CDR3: CASSSNRGFSSYEQYF
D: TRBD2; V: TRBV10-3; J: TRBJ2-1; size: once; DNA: TGTGCCATCAGGGGACTAGCGGGACTGGGCTCCTACAATGAGCAGTTCTTC; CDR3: CAIRGLAGLGSYNEQFF
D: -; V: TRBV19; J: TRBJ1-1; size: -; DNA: TGTGCCAGTAGTATAGGGTCCGGGACTGAAGCTTTCTTT; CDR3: CASSIGSGTEAFF
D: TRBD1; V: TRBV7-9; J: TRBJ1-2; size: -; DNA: TGTGCCAGCAGCTCGGGACAGATCCTTTATGGCTACACCTTC; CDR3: CASSSGQILYGYTF
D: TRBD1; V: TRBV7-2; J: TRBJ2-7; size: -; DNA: TGTGCCAGCAGCTTATGGGGGACAGGGGGCTACGAGCAGTACTTC; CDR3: CASSLWGTGGYEQYF
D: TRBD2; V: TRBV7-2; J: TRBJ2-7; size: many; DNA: TGTGCCAGCAGCACTGCGGGGGGCAGCTCCTACGAGCAGTACTTC; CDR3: CASSTAGGSSYEQYF
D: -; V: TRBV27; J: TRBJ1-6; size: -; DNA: TGTGCCAGCAGTTTAAAGGGTGGGGGGGGGATTTTCACCCTCCACTTT; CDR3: CASSLKGGGGIFTLHF
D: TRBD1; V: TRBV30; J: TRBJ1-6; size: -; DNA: TGTGCCTGGGGGGGTAGGGGACAGCCCGAGCCCTATAATTCACCCCTCCACTTT; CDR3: CAWGGRGQPEPYNSPLHF
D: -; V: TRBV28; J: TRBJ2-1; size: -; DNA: TGTGCCAGCAGTGACTTGACTATGGGGCAGTTCTTC; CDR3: CASSDLTMGQFF
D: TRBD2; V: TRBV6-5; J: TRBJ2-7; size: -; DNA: TGTGCCAGCAGCCGACAGCGGGGCCCGTACGAGCAGTACTTC; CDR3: CASSRQRGPYEQYF
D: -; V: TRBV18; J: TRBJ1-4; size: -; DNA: TGTGCCAGCTCACGAGGGAGAAATGAAAAACTGTTTTTT; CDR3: CASSRGRNEKLFF
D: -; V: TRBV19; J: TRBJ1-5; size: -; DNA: TGTGCCAGTAGTAACTACAGGGCCAGTCAGCCCCAGCATTTT; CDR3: CASSNYRASQPQHF
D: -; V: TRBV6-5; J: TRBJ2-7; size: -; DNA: TGTGCCAGCAGTTACAAGCAGGGTACCTCCTACGAGCAGTACTTC; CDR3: CASSYKQGTSYEQYF
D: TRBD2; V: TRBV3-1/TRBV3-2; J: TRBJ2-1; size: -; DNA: TGTGCCAGCAGCCTCGTTAGCGGGAGTAATGAGCAGTTCTTC; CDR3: CASSLVSGSNEQFF
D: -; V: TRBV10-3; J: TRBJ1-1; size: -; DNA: TGTGCCATCAGTGATGAAGCAATGAACACTGAAGCTTTCTTT; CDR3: CAISDEAMNTEAFF
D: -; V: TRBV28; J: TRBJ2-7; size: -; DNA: TGTGCCAGCAGCTTCCCCCCCGGGGCCTACGAGCAGTACTTC; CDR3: CASSFPPGAYEQYF
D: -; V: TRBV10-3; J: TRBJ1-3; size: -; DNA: TGTGCCATCAAAAGCTCCCCTGGAAACACCATATATTTT; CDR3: CAIKSSPGNTIYF
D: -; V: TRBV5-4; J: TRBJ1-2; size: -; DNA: TGTGCCAGCAGCTTGGTCGGACAGTTCTATGGCTACACCTTC; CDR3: CASSLVGQFYGYTF
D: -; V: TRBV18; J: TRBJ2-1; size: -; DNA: TGTGCCAGCTCACCCCAACTTGAGAATGAGCAGTTCTTC; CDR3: CASSPQLENEQFF
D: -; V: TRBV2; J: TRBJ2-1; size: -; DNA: TGTGCCAGCATTAGGACTGGGAATGAGCAGTTCTTC; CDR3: CASIRTGNEQFF
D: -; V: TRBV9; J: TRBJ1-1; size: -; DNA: TGTGCCAGCAGCGTAGAGGGGGGGCACCACATGAACACTGAAGCTTTCTTT; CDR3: CASSVEGGHHMNTEAFF
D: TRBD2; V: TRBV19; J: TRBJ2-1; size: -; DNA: TGTGCCAGTAGTACCCTAGCGGGAGTCCACAATGAGCAGTTCTTC; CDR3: CASSTLAGVHNEQFF
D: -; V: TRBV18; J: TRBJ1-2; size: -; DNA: TGTGCCAGCTCACCACAGGGAGGGGATGGCTACACCTTC; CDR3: CASSPQGGDGYTF
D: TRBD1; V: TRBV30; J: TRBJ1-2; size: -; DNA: TGTGCCTGGAGTCCCCCCAACAGGGGTTGGGAAGGCTACACCTTC; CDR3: CAWSPPNRGWEGYTF
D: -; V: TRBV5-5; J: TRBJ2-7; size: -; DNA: TGTGCCAGCAGCTTGGACTTTTTCTCTGGGACACCTTCCTACGAGCAGTACTTC; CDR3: CASSLDFFSGTPSYEQYF
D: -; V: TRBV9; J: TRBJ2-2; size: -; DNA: TGTGCCAGCAGCGTAGCGGAGGGGGCTACCGGGGAGCTGTTTTTT; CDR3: CASSVAEGATGELFF
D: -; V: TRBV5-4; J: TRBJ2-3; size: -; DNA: TGTGCCAGCAGCTCTGACAGATTCACAGATACGCAGTATTTT; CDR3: CASSSDRFTDTQYF
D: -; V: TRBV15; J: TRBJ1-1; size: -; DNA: TGTGCCACCAGCAGAGATTATGCGGAGAACACTGAAGCTTTCTTT; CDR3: CATSRDYAENTEAFF
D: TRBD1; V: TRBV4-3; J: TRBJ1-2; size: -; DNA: TGCGCCAGCAGCCAAGATTTTACAGGGGAGAGGGGCTACACCTTC; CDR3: CASSQDFTGERGYTF
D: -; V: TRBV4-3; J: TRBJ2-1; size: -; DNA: TGCGCCAGCAGCCAAGATCTTGGACTCACCTACAATGAGCAGTTCTTC; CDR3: CASSQDLGLTYNEQFF
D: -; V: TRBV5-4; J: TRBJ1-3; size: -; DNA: TGTGCCAGCAGCTTCAATGGAAACACCATATATTTT; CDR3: CASSFNGNTIYF
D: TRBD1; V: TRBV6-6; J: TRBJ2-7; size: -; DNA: TGTGCCAGCAGCTCCGGGACAGGGCCATACGAGCAGTACTTC; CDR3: CASSSGTGPYEQYF
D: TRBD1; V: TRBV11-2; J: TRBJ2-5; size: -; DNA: TGTGCCAGCAGGAGGACAGGGTTTACGGTCGAGACCCAGTACTTC; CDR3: CASRRTGFTVETQYF
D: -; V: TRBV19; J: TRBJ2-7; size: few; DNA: TGTGCCAGTAGCCCAAACGGGTATTCCTACGAGCAGTACTTC; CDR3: CASSPNGYSYEQYF
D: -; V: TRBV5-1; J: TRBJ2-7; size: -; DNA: TGCGCCAGCAGCTTAACCCAGGGGGGCTACGAGCAGTACTTC; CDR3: CASSLTQGGYEQYF
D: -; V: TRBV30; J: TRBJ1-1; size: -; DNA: TGTGCCTGGAGAGGCAAAGGAGGGACTGAAGCTTTCTTT; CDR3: CAWRGKGGTEAFF
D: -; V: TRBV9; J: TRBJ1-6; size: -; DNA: TGTGCCAGCAGCCCCGACCAAAGGCCGGAGAATAATTCACCCCTCCACTTT; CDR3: CASSPDQRPENNSPLHF
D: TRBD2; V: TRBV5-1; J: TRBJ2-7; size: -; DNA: TGCGCCAGCAGCTTGGTTGGGGGAGGGCCGTACGAGCAGTACTTC; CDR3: CASSLVGGGPYEQYF
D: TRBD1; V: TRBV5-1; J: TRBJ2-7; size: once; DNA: TGCGCCAGCAGGCCGGGACAGGGGGCGCCGTACTTC; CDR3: CASRPGQGAPYF
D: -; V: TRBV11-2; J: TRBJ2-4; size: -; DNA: TGTGCCAGCAGCTTAGCAGGATATGGTGCCAAAAACATTCAGTACTTC; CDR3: CASSLAGYGAKNIQYF
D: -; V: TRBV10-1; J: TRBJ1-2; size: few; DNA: TGCGCCAGCAGTGAATGGAGGAACTATGGCTACACCTTC; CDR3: CASSEWRNYGYTF
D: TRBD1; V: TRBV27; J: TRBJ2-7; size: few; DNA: TGTGCCAGCAGTGGGACAGGATGGGGTTACGAGCAGTACTTC; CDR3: CASSGTGWGYEQYF
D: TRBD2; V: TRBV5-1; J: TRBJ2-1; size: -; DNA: TGCGCCAGCAGCTCCTCTCCGGGACTAGGCGGGACTGAGCAGTTCTTC; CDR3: CASSSSPGLGGTEQFF